The clone carrying this TCR beta chain was seen many times. The antigen is unknown. The sample belongs to a study of response to subunit inactivated influenza vaccine. Study findings and constraints: There was a suggestion from the authors that each seasonal influenza vaccination recruits few new T cells.

TCRdb redid the calling of the RT-PCR reads with MiXCR, one entry per CDR3 protein. The sample has a few hundred thousand distinct CDR3 sequences, approximately 14% seen once. Trimming removed 3 bases from V and 9 bases from J, with 12 bases in between. There are 12 residues in the CDR3. The germline V gene encodes CDR1 DFQATT and CDR2 SNEGSKA (reference sequence). The receptor's source is a man aged 45 to 65 who received an inactivated influenza vaccine. This material consisted of PBMCs from blood, taken 11 to 12 days after vaccination. V usage is TRBV20-1 and J usage is TRBJ2-1, with a tentative D call TRBD2 (5 bases). In nucleotides, the CDR3 is TGCAGTGCTAGGGCTAGCCTCCGTGAGCAGTTCTTC. Translated: CSARASLREQFF.